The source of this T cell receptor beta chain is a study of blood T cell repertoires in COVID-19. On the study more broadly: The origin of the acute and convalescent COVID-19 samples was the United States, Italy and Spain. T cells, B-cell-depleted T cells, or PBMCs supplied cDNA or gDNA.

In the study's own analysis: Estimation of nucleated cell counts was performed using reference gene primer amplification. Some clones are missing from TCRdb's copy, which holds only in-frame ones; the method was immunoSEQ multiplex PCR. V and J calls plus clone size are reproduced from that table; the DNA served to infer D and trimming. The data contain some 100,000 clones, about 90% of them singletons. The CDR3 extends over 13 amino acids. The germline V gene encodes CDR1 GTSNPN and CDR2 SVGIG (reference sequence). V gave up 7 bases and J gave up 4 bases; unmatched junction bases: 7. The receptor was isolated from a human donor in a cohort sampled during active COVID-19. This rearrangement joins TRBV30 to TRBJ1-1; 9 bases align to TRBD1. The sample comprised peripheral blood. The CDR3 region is CAYRDRVATEAFF. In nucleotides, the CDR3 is TGTGCCTACCGGGACAGGGTAGCCACTGAAGCTTTCTTT.